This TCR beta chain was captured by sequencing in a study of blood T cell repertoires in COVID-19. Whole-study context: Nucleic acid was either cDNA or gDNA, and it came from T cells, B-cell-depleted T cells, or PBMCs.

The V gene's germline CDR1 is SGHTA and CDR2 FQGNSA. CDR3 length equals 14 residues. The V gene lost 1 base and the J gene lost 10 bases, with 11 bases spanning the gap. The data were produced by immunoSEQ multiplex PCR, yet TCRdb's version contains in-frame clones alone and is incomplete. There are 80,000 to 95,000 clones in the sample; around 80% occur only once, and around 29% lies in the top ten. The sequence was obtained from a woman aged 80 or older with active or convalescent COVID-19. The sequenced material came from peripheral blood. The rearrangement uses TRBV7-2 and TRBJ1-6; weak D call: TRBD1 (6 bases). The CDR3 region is CASSLVGGESPLHF. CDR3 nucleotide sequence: TGTGCCAGCAGCTTAGTAGGGGGGGAATCACCCCTCCACTTT.